This entry concerns a single T cell receptor (beta chain). The CDR3 extends over 15 amino acids. Per the germline V gene, CDR1 is KGHSH and CDR2 is LQKENI. V gave up 5 bases and J gave up 2 bases, with 15 bases separating them. The assay covered 100,000 or so TCR templates per sample. Repertoires were generated with immunoSEQ multiplex PCR, while TCRdb's copy carries only in-frame clones and drops some. The table shows around 65,000 clones, with around three quarters occurring only once. This record comes from a study of siplizumab effects on memory and regulatory T cells. What was sequenced was memory CD4+ T cells sorted from blood. The J gene is TRBJ1-2, the V gene TRBV18; D possibly corresponds to TRBD1 (5 bases). The TCR was taken from a human donor in good health. CDR3 bases: TGTGCCAGCTCAGATTACAGGTCCCCCAACTATGGCTACACCTTC. This gives the protein CASSDYRSPNYGYTF.